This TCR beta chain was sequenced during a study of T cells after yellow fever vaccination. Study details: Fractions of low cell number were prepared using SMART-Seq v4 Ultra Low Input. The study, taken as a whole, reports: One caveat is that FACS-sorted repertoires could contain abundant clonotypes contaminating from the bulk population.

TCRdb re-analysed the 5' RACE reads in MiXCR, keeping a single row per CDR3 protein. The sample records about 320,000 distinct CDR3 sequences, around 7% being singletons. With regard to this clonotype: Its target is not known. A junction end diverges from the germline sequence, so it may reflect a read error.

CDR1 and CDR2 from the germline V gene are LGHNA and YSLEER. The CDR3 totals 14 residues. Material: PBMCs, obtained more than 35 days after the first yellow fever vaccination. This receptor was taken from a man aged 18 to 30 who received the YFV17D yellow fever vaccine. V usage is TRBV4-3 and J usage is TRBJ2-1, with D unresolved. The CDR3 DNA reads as TGCGCCAGCAGCCAAGATGGGCCTGCCAATGAGCAGTCCTTC. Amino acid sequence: CASSQDGPANEQSF.